This T cell receptor beta chain came from a study of blood T cell repertoires in COVID-19. Study at large: Samples taken during acute and convalescent COVID-19 were collected in the United States, Italy and Spain. PBMCs, B-cell-depleted T cells, or T cells were the source of the cDNA or gDNA that made up the material.

Trimming stripped 5 bases from V and 6 bases from J, with 10 bases between. The CDR3 covers 13 residues. Germline CDR1 is MNHEY and CDR2 is SMNVEV (reference sequence). Followed longitudinally, the Seattle patients had been enrolled during active infection. Here immunoSEQ multiplex PCR was the method, and the copy in TCRdb shows in-frame clones only, minus some. The sample includes roughly 68,000 clones, approximately 88% of them seen just once. The gene calls are TRBV27 and TRBJ2-2; D is unresolved. This sequence originates from a woman in her sixties or seventies with COVID-19, enrolled during active disease. Source material: peripheral blood. The CDR3 DNA follows: TGTGCCAGCAGTATCACTATCGCCGGGGAGCTGTTTTTT. This sequence encodes CASSITIAGELFF.